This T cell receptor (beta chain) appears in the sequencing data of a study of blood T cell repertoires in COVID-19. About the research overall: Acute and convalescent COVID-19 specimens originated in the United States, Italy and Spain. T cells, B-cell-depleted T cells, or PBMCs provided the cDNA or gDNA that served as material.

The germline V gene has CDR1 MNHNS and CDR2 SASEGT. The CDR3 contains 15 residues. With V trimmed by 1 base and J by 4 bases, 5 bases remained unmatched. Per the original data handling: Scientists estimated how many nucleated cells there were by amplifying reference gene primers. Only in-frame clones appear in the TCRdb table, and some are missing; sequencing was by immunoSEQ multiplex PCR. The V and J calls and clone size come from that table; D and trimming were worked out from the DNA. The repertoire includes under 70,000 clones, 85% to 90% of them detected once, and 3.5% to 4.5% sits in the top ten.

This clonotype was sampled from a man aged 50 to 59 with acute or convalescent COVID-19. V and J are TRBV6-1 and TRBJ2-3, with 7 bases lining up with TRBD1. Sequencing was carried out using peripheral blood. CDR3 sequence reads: CASSEGETGSDTQYF. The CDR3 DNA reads TGTGCCAGCAGTGAAGGGGAGACAGGGTCAGATACGCAGTATTTT.